This TCR beta chain was captured in a study of monozygotic twins with inflammatory bowel disease. About this clonotype: What it recognizes is unknown.

The CDR3 extends over 17 amino acids. From germline, CDR1 is DFQATT and CDR2 SNEGSKA (reference sequence). Study-wide findings and caveats: Variability in patient repertoires may have come partly from differing immunosuppressive treatments. Healthy twins showed more clonotype sharing with others than IBD patients, especially patients with disease activity. Discrimination among different T cell subtypes was not achievable.

Using TCRalpha and TCRbeta cDNA, the researchers carried out two nested PCRs that lasted roughly 16 and 10 cycles. For each CDR3 protein, TCRdb gives one entry from its re-call of the 5' RACE reads, without DNA. The sample shows more than 350,000 distinct CDR3 sequences, and 2.4% sits with its ten largest clones. The genes are TRBV20-1 and TRBJ2-1; the D gene TCRdb calls, TRBD1, cannot be checked with no DNA. This TCR was recovered from a human donor with ulcerative colitis or Crohn's disease, or a healthy co-twin of an affected twin (not recorded which). Material: blood. Here the CDR3 reads CSAPLPRGRSSYNEQFF.